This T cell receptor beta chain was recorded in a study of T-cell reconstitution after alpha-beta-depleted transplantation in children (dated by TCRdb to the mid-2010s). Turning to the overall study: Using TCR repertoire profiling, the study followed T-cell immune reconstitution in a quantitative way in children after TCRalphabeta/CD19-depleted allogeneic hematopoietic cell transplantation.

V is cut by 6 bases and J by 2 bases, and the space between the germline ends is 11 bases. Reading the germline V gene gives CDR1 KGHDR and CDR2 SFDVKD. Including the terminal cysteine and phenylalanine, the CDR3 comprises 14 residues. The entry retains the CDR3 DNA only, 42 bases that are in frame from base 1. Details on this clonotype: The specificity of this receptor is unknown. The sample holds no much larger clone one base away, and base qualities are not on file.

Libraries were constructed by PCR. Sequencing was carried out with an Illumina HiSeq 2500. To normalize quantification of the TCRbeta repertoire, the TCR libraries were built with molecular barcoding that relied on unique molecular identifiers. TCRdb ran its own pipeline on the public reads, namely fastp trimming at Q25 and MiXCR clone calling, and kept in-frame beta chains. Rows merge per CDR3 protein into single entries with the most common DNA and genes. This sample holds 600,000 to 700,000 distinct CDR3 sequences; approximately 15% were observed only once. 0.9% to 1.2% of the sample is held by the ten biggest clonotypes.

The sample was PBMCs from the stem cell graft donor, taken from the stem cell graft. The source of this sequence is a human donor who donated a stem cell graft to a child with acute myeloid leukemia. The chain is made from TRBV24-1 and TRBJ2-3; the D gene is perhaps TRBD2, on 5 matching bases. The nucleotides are TGTGCCACCAGTTTAAGCGGCACCACAGATACGCAGTATTTT. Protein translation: CATSLSGTTDTQYF.